This is a list of T cell receptor beta chains from one sample in a study of metastatic and nonmetastatic thyroid tumors. TCRdb re-called the PCR reads through MiXCR. Among some 23,000 clones listed, around 9.9% were seen once. The material sequenced was blood. The receptors originated from a female donor with papillary thyroid cancer or a benign thyroid nodule (not recorded which). Some clones in this sample may be carry-over from other donors' samples. Each CDR3 is given with its conserved first and last residue. The D gene is left open where the match is weak. A clone size is listed for some rows: how often the clone was seen (once, few, many), or a class if it is expanded.

.	many	TRBV6-1	TRBJ2-5	CATHQETQYF	TGTGCCACCCACCAAGAGACCCAGTACTTC
TRBD1	many	TRBV28	TRBJ1-4	CASSFPGQGGEKLFF	TGTGCCAGCAGTTTTCCCGGACAGGGGGGTGAAAAACTGTTTTTT
.	.	TRBV12-3/TRBV12-4	TRBJ2-2	CASIFYMDTGELFF	TGTGCCAGCATTTTTTACATGGACACCGGGGAGCTGTTTTTT
TRBD1	many	TRBV20-1	TRBJ1-1	CSARKGARNTEAFF	TGCAGTGCTAGGAAGGGGGCGCGGAACACTGAAGCTTTCTTT
.	many	TRBV5-6	TRBJ2-1	CASSWDNEQFF	TGTGCCAGCAGCTGGGACAATGAGCAGTTCTTC
TRBD2	many	TRBV4-1	TRBJ2-1	CASSPGLASAYEQFF	TGCGCCAGCAGCCCAGGACTAGCTTCGGCGTATGAGCAGTTCTTC
.	many	TRBV5-1	TRBJ2-1	CASSLDGAYNEQFF	TGCGCCAGCAGCTTGGATGGCGCCTACAATGAGCAGTTCTTC
TRBD2	many	TRBV5-1	TRBJ2-3	CASSSSGRTDTQYF	TGCGCCAGCAGCTCTAGCGGGAGGACAGATACGCAGTATTTT
TRBD1	.	TRBV30	TRBJ1-2	CAWSPGTGTDYGYTF	TGTGCCTGGAGTCCCGGGACAGGAACGGACTATGGCTACACCTTC
.	many	TRBV2	TRBJ2-7	CASSELLGGAYEQYF	TGTGCCAGCAGTGAATTGCTGGGAGGTGCTTACGAGCAGTACTTC
TRBD2	many	TRBV5-1	TRBJ2-5	CASSLGLAATYQETQYF	TGCGCCAGCAGCTTGGGACTAGCGGCCACGTACCAAGAGACCCAGTACTTC
.	many	TRBV7-6	TRBJ2-5	CASSLAVLERVTQYF	TGTGCCAGCAGCTTAGCGGTACTAGAAAGGGTGACCCAGTACTTC
TRBD2	many	TRBV2	TRBJ2-1	CASRRTSGSLYNEQFF	TGTGCCAGCAGAAGGACTAGCGGGAGTCTTTACAATGAGCAGTTCTTC
TRBD1	.	TRBV28	TRBJ1-3	CASREQGARNTIYF	TGTGCCAGCAGGGAACAGGGGGCGCGGAACACCATATATTTT
.	.	TRBV20-1	TRBJ1-6	CSARDQPGESSPLHF	TGCAGTGCTAGAGATCAGCCAGGGGAAAGTTCACCCCTCCACTTT
TRBD1	few	TRBV28	TRBJ2-3	CASSLWSGGTGFTDTQYF	TGTGCCAGCAGTTTATGGTCTGGCGGGACAGGGTTCACAGATACGCAGTATTTT
TRBD2	many	TRBV10-1	TRBJ2-7	CASSAVAGASYEQYF	TGCGCCAGCAGTGCAGTAGCGGGAGCGTCCTACGAGCAGTACTTC
.	few	TRBV6-1	TRBJ1-2	CASIPGEVRGYTF	TGTGCCAGCATCCCAGGGGAGGTGAGAGGCTACACCTTC
.	many	TRBV20-1	TRBJ2-3	CSATPGRGNTDTQYF	TGCAGTGCTACCCCCGGGAGAGGTAACACAGATACGCAGTATTTT
TRBD1	.	TRBV20-1	TRBJ2-7	CSARRRDRGRDEQYF	TGCAGTGCTAGACGAAGGGACAGGGGGCGGGACGAGCAGTACTTC
.	many	TRBV28	TRBJ2-3	CASSLNPSGPTGPDTQYF	TGTGCCAGCAGTTTGAACCCCTCCGGGCCTACGGGCCCAGATACGCAGTATTTT
TRBD2	many	TRBV15	TRBJ2-1	CATSRDTLAENEQFF	TGTGCCACCAGCAGAGATACACTAGCGGAAAATGAGCAGTTCTTC
.	many	TRBV5-6	TRBJ1-2	CASSWESGGYTF	TGTGCCAGCAGCTGGGAGAGCGGGGGCTACACCTTC
.	.	TRBV7-9	TRBJ2-7	CASSPSDSHYEQYF	TGTGCCAGCAGCCCCTCCGACAGTCACTACGAGCAGTACTTC
TRBD1	.	TRBV5-8	TRBJ2-5	CASKAGQGVQETQYF	TGTGCCAGCAAAGCGGGACAGGGGGTCCAAGAGACCCAGTACTTC
.	many	TRBV11-3	TRBJ2-1	CASSLEEASYNEQFF	TGTGCCAGCAGCTTAGAGGAGGCCTCCTACAATGAGCAGTTCTTC
.	medium-sized	TRBV28	TRBJ2-7	CASEFGRSSHEQYF	TGTGCCAGCGAATTCGGCCGCAGCTCCCACGAGCAGTACTTC
TRBD1	few	TRBV6-5	TRBJ1-2	CASRYQGARGGYTF	TGTGCCAGCAGATACCAGGGGGCGAGGGGTGGCTACACCTTC
.	few	TRBV2	TRBJ1-4	CASRNNFATNEKLFF	TGTGCCAGCAGAAATAATTTTGCAACTAATGAAAAACTGTTTTTT
.	.	TRBV5-6	TRBJ1-1	CASSYRGAISGEAFF	TGTGCCAGCAGCTATCGGGGGGCGATCTCCGGTGAAGCTTTCTTT
.	many	TRBV27	TRBJ2-1	CASSFSAGYNEQFF	TGTGCCAGCAGTTTTTCGGCTGGTTACAATGAGCAGTTCTTC
.	many	TRBV28	TRBJ1-6	CAVQRGSSYNSPLHF	TGTGCCGTACAACGTGGGAGCTCCTATAATTCACCCCTCCACTTT
TRBD1	many	TRBV7-3	TRBJ2-5	CASSLNSQGVQETQYF	TGTGCCAGCAGCTTAAACTCCCAGGGGGTCCAAGAGACCCAGTACTTC
.	.	TRBV5-1	TRBJ2-6	CASSPGNSGANVPTF	TGTGCCAGCAGCCCAGGGAACTCTGGGGCCAACGTCCCGACTTTC
.	many	TRBV9	TRBJ2-5	CASSGFGTLGETQYF	TGTGCCAGCAGCGGATTCGGGACTTTGGGGGAGACCCAGTACTTC
TRBD1	many	TRBV6-1	TRBJ1-4	CASGPGTGGGKLFF	TGTGCCAGCGGTCCCGGGACAGGGGGCGGTAAACTGTTTTTT
TRBD2	.	TRBV28	TRBJ2-7	CASSPQREGPVEQYF	TGTGCCAGCAGTCCCCAGCGGGAGGGTCCTGTCGAGCAGTACTTC
.	medium-sized	TRBV6-1	TRBJ1-6	CASSEWASYSPLHF	TGTGCCAGCAGTGAGTGGGCCTCCTATTCACCCCTCCACTTT
TRBD1	many	TRBV28	TRBJ1-2	CASSYTGGLGGYTF	TGTGCCAGCAGTTACACAGGGGGCCTAGGGGGCTACACCTTC
.	once	TRBV5-5	TRBJ2-2	CASSLSWGGTGQLFF	TGTGCCAGCAGCTTGAGTTGGGGGGGCACCGGGCAGCTGTTTTTT
TRBD2	medium-sized	TRBV6-1	TRBJ2-7	CASRERLAGIYEQYF	TGTGCCAGCAGAGAAAGGCTAGCGGGAATCTACGAGCAGTACTTC
TRBD1	medium-sized	TRBV12-3/TRBV12-4	TRBJ2-7	CASSLFGTGAYEQYF	TGTGCCAGCAGTCTTTTTGGGACAGGGGCCTACGAGCAGTACTTC
TRBD1	many	TRBV4-1	TRBJ1-2	CASSQRGQGAGGYTF	TGCGCCAGCAGCCAAAGAGGGCAGGGGGCGGGTGGCTACACCTTC
.	once	TRBV20-1	TRBJ2-7	CSAAGREYEQYF	TGCAGTGCTGCCGGGAGAGAATACGAGCAGTACTTC
.	.	TRBV11-1	TRBJ2-2	CASSLEVLANTGELFF	TGTGCCAGCAGCTTAGAAGTACTAGCAAACACCGGGGAGCTGTTTTTT
.	many	TRBV6-2/TRBV6-3	TRBJ1-1	CASSYAVGRPEAFF	TGTGCCAGCAGTTACGCTGTGGGAAGGCCTGAAGCTTTCTTT
.	many	TRBV28	TRBJ2-3	CASILGPAVRDTQYF	TGTGCCAGCATTCTAGGTCCGGCAGTTAGGGATACGCAGTATTTT
TRBD1	many	TRBV20-1	TRBJ1-2	CSASRQGQRNYGYTF	TGCAGTGCTTCCCGACAGGGTCAAAGGAACTATGGCTACACCTTC
.	few	TRBV15	TRBJ2-7	CATSRPGGVYEKYF	TGTGCCACCAGCAGACCAGGTGGGGTCTACGAGAAGTACTTC
.	medium-sized	TRBV6-2/TRBV6-3	TRBJ2-7	CASSYSHSRAHYEQYF	TGTGCCAGCAGTTACTCCCATTCCAGGGCCCACTACGAGCAGTACTTC
.	many	TRBV5-6	TRBJ1-1	CASSFQGRNTEAFF	TGTGCCAGCAGCTTTCAGGGGCGGAACACTGAAGCTTTCTTT
.	medium-sized	TRBV6-1	TRBJ2-2	CASRGLGAANTGELFF	TGTGCCAGCAGAGGGCTTGGGGCAGCAAACACCGGGGAGCTGTTTTTT
TRBD2	many	TRBV19	TRBJ2-1	CASSPIAGGDSYNEQFF	TGTGCCAGTAGTCCAATAGCGGGGGGGGACTCCTACAATGAGCAGTTCTTC
TRBD2	many	TRBV4-2	TRBJ2-2	CASSLRLAANTGELFF	TGTGCCAGCAGCCTCCGACTAGCGGCGAACACCGGGGAGCTGTTTTTT
.	many	TRBV11-2	TRBJ1-1	CASSPNPGRSGTEAFF	TGTGCCAGCAGCCCGAACCCCGGACGGTCGGGCACTGAAGCTTTCTTT